This paragraph reports one TCR beta chain. Assay used: immunoSEQ multiplex PCR; TCRdb lists only in-frame clones, some missing. The sample has approximately 240,000 clones, around 90% seen once; the top ten hold roughly 6%. This record comes from a study of blood T cell repertoires in COVID-19. The germline CDR1 and CDR2 sequences are LGHNA and YSLEER. V gave up 3 bases and J gave up 8 bases, with 11 bases separating them. The CDR3 runs to 13 residues. The receptor was derived from a woman under 40 with acute COVID-19. Sequenced material: PBMCs or T cells enriched from blood (not recorded which). The V and J genes are TRBV4-3 and TRBJ2-1; a possible D gene is TRBD2 (5 bases). CDR3 amino acids: CASSQLTADEQFF. DNA for the CDR3: TGCGCCAGCAGCCAGCTTACAGCGGATGAGCAGTTCTTC.